The rows below give T cell receptor beta chains drawn from one sample of a study of cytotoxic CD8 clonotypes in ibrutinib-treated CLL. The repertoire was sequenced with immunoSEQ multiplex PCR; TCRdb's copy has only in-frame clones and lacks some. Found here are about 140,000 clones, over 75% of them singletons; the top ten hold approximately 7.6%. Sequenced here: PBMCs, sampled after 36 months of ibrutinib treatment. These receptors came from a human donor with chronic lymphocytic leukemia. CDR3s include the opening cysteine and the closing phenylalanine or tryptophan. Each record gives: J gene, clone size, V gene, D gene, CDR3 DNA, CDR3 protein. The D gene is left open where the match is weak. A row's size may be missing; if present it is once, few, many or a size class.

TRBJ2-1 . TRBV20-1 . TGCAGTGCACGACTAGTTTTTGAGCAGTTCTTC CSARLVFEQFF
TRBJ1-5 . TRBV5-4 TRBD1 TGTGCCAGCAGCGTACTGGCGGCAGGGGGTGGGCAGCCCCAGCATTTT CASSVLAAGGGQPQHF
TRBJ2-6 . TRBV11-2 . TGTGCCAGCAGCTTAATCAGGGGAGGGGGACCTGGGGCCAACGTCCTGACTTTC CASSLIRGGGPGANVLTF
TRBJ2-3 . TRBV11-1 TRBD2 TGTGCCAGCAGCTTCTCCGGGACTAGCGGGAGCACAGATACGCAGTATTTT CASSFSGTSGSTDTQYF
TRBJ2-1 . TRBV4-2 TRBD2 TGTGCCAGCAGCCTCCCCGGGACTAGCGCCTCTCGGGCCTACAATGAGCAGTTCTTC CASSLPGTSASRAYNEQFF
TRBJ2-7 . TRBV25-1 TRBD2 TGTGCCAGCAGTCCTAGCGGGTTTTCCTACGAGCAGTACTTC CASSPSGFSYEQYF
TRBJ1-6 few TRBV7-6 . TGTGCCAGCAGCTGGGGACAAGATCGAACCCTCCACTTT CASSWGQDRTLHF
TRBJ1-4 few TRBV7-9 . TGTGCCAGCAGTCCTAATGAAAAACTGTTTTTT CASSPNEKLFF
TRBJ1-5 . TRBV6-4 . TGTGCCAGCAGTGACGACGTCGGGGAAAGCAATCAGCCCCAGCATTTT CASSDDVGESNQPQHF
TRBJ2-5 once TRBV6-1 . TGTGCCACCGACGCTCCCCAGGAGGAGACCCAGTACTTC CATDAPQEETQYF
TRBJ2-2 . TRBV5-4 TRBD2 TGTGCCAGCAGTAGACAGCGGGGAGCTGTTTTT CASSRQRGAVF
TRBJ1-5 . TRBV6-1 . TGTGCCAGCAGTGAAGTTCAGGGGCGAGGCAATCAGCCCCAGCATTTT CASSEVQGRGNQPQHF
TRBJ2-7 . TRBV9 TRBD2 TGTGCCAGCAGCGTGGCCCCGACTAGCGGCTACGAGCAGTACTTC CASSVAPTSGYEQYF
TRBJ1-3 once TRBV7-8 . TGTGCCAGCAGCGCCGGGACAAACTCTGGAAACACCATATATTTT CASSAGTNSGNTIYF
TRBJ1-2 . TRBV5-1 . TGCGCCAGCAGCTTGCGGTTTCAGGGTTCCTCTGGCTACACCTTC CASSLRFQGSSGYTF
TRBJ2-1 . TRBV10-3 TRBD1 TGTGCCTCGAGGACTGGCCTTGGGGACAGCGATGAGCAGTTCTTC CASRTGLGDSDEQFF
TRBJ2-7 once TRBV18 . TGTGCCAGCTCACCACAATCTGGGGTGGAAAGGTCCTACGAGCAGTACTTC CASSPQSGVERSYEQYF
TRBJ1-1 once TRBV4-2 . TGTGCCAGCAGCCAAAAGAGCGGTACCATGAACACTGAAGCTTTCTTT CASSQKSGTMNTEAFF
TRBJ1-6 . TRBV11-2 . TGTGCCAGCAGCTTATCCGAACCGGCCGTAGGGTCACCCCTCCACTTT CASSLSEPAVGSPLHF
TRBJ2-3 . TRBV28 TRBD2 TGTGCCAGCAGTTTGGGACTAGCGGGAGGATCAGATACGCAGTATTTT CASSLGLAGGSDTQYF
TRBJ2-3 . TRBV4-1 TRBD1 TGCGCCAGCAGCCCCTCCGGGACAGGGTTTGTAGATACGCAGTATTTT CASSPSGTGFVDTQYF
TRBJ1-4 . TRBV5-4 . TGTGCCAGCAGCCAACGTGGCCGGGGGGCGTTGAGCGAAAAACTGTTTTTT CASSQRGRGALSEKLFF
TRBJ1-6 . TRBV6-1 . TGTGCCAGCAGACCGGCCGATTCACCCCTCCACTTT CASRPADSPLHF
TRBJ2-7 . TRBV5-6 TRBD1 TGTGCCAGCAGAAGGACAGGGGTCTACGAGCAGTACTTC CASRRTGVYEQYF
TRBJ2-7 . TRBV6-5 TRBD2 TGTGCCAGCAACCCCCAAGCGGGGGGATCCTACGAGCAGTACTTC CASNPQAGGSYEQYF
TRBJ1-3 few TRBV7-9 . TGTGCCAGCGGGACCCCTGGAAACACCATATATTTT CASGTPGNTIYF
TRBJ1-2 . TRBV28 TRBD1 TGTGCCAGCAGACGTGACAGGGTGGAGATCTATGGCTACACCTTC CASRRDRVEIYGYTF
TRBJ2-7 . TRBV6-6 TRBD1 TGTGCCAGCAGTAACTACAGGGGGCCCCACTACTTC CASSNYRGPHYF
TRBJ2-2 . TRBV19 . TGTGCCAGTAGTATTGGGGGAGGCACCGGGGAGCTGTTTTTT CASSIGGGTGELFF
TRBJ1-1 . TRBV5-5 TRBD1 TGTGCCAGCATCCTAAACAGGGGATCTTATCGGAACACTGAAGCTTTCTTT CASILNRGSYRNTEAFF
TRBJ1-1 once TRBV4-1 . TGCGCCAGCAGCCAAGGCCGGGGAGGGGCAATCACTGAAGCTTTCTTT CASSQGRGGAITEAFF
TRBJ2-1 . TRBV28 . TGTGCCAGCAGAATTAGACGGGGGAGATCCTACAATGAGCAGTTCTTC CASRIRRGRSYNEQFF
TRBJ2-5 . TRBV27 TRBD2 TGTGCCAGCAGTGCTCGGACTAGCGGGGGGGCACGGGAGACCCAGTACTTC CASSARTSGGARETQYF
TRBJ2-7 . TRBV19 TRBD1 TGTGCCAGTAGTGACGGTGACAGGGGATACGAGCAGTACTTC CASSDGDRGYEQYF
TRBJ2-7 . TRBV9 TRBD2 TGTGCCAGCGTAGCGGGGGACTACGAGCAGTACTTC CASVAGDYEQYF
TRBJ1-3 . TRBV6-5 . TGTGCCAGCCAAAACGGAAACACCATATATTTT CASQNGNTIYF
TRBJ1-5 . TRBV4-1 TRBD1 TGCGCCAGCAGCCAAGCAGACAGGGTGGGCAATCAGCCCCAGCATTTT CASSQADRVGNQPQHF
TRBJ1-2 . TRBV7-9 . TGTGCCAGCAGCTTAGGAGTCGGGCGCTATGGCTACACCTTC CASSLGVGRYGYTF
TRBJ2-1 . TRBV28 TRBD2 TGTGCCAGCAGAGGAGCGGGGAGGTACAATGAGCAGTTCTTC CASRGAGRYNEQFF
TRBJ1-3 few TRBV4-1 TRBD1 TGCGCCAGCAGCCATCAACAGGGGGCGAGTAGAAACACCATATATTTT CASSHQQGASRNTIYF
TRBJ2-7 . TRBV6-1 . TGTGCCAGCAAAGCCGGGACCGAGCAGTACTTC CASKAGTEQYF
TRBJ2-2 . TRBV6-1 TRBD2 TGTGCCAGCAGTGGCCCGGGACTAGCGGTAACCGGGGAGCTGTTTTTT CASSGPGLAVTGELFF
TRBJ1-5 . TRBV10-1 . TGCGCCAGCAGTGAGTCGGGTCAGCCCCAGCATTTT CASSESGQPQHF
TRBJ2-1 . TRBV28 . TGTGCCAGCAGTCCTCCGGCTTATGAGCAGTTCTTC CASSPPAYEQFF
TRBJ1-2 . TRBV11-2 . TGTGCCAGCAGCCGGTTGGGGTTTGGGTATGGCTACACCTTC CASSRLGFGYGYTF
TRBJ1-4 few TRBV5-1 . TGCGCCAGCAGCCCCGACAGTTACCCAGAAAAACTGTTTTTT CASSPDSYPEKLFF
TRBJ2-3 . TRBV4-1 . TGCGCCAGCAGCCTCACCCCCCGTGGGTGGGGTTCAGATACGCAGTATTTT CASSLTPRGWGSDTQYF
TRBJ1-5 . TRBV13 TRBD1 TGTGCCAGCAGCAGGACAGGGGGCGGCCGGCGCAATCAGCCCCAGCATTTT CASSRTGGGRRNQPQHF
TRBJ2-3 . TRBV29-1 . TGCAGCGGGGGGGGCCGGACAGATACGCAGTATTTT CSGGGRTDTQYF
TRBJ2-3 . TRBV6-1 . TGTGCCAGCAGTGAATTTCACAGGTCTAGCACAGATACGCAGTATTTT CASSEFHRSSTDTQYF
TRBJ1-5 . TRBV28 . TGTGCCAGCAGTCCGCGTGGGGTTGAGCAGCCCCAGCATTTT CASSPRGVEQPQHF
TRBJ2-3 . TRBV11-2 . TGTGCCAGCAGCAAAGGGTTCCAGGGAATAGATACGCAGTATTTT CASSKGFQGIDTQYF
TRBJ2-2 . TRBV4-1 . TGCGCCAGCAGCCAAACAGGGTTCACCGGGGAGCTGTTTTTT CASSQTGFTGELFF
TRBJ2-2 once TRBV18 . TGTGCCAGCTCACCAAATTCAGGGAGCGGAGCCACCGGGGAGCTGTTTTTT CASSPNSGSGATGELFF
TRBJ1-1 . TRBV7-2 TRBD1 TGTGCCAGCAGCCGACGACAGGGCGGCACTGAAGCTTTCTTT CASSRRQGGTEAFF